This entry lists 24 T cell receptor beta chains sequenced from one sample in a study of blood T cell repertoires in COVID-19 (dated by TCRdb to 2020 to 2022). The library relied on the immunoSEQ multiplex PCR assay. TCRdb took over this immuneACCESS table, retaining in-frame rearrangements with V and J assigned. Such tables are incomplete; in checked studies, under half of the missing clones stem from an unresolved V gene, and the remainder is unexplained. For this sample the table gives 300,000 to 350,000 clones, of which about nine tenths were detected only once. About 6% of the sample is taken by the ten largest. The sequenced sample was peripheral blood. The receptors come from a woman aged 50 to 60 with COVID-19, enrolled during active disease.

This rearrangement joins TRBV2 to TRBJ2-2, with 8 bases identical to TRBD2. Germline lookup yields CDR1 SNHLY and CDR2 FYNNEI. J lost 7 bases, V lost 5 bases, and 3 bases had no gene match. The CDR3 extends over 13 amino acids. The CDR3 coding sequence is TGTGCCAGCAGTACTAGCGGACTCGGGGAGCTGTTTTTT. It translates to CASSTSGLGELFF.

The gene calls are TRBV7-3 and TRBJ2-1, with D unresolved. Trimming left V 3 bases short and J 4 bases short, with 7 bases between. The CDR3 has 13 amino acids. Per the germline V gene, CDR1 is SGHTA and CDR2 is FQGTGA. CDR3 residues: CASSLRPYNEQFF. For the CDR3, the DNA is TGTGCCAGCAGCTTGCGCCCTTACAATGAGCAGTTCTTC.

This clone has a handful of counts. The J gene is TRBJ2-2, the V gene TRBV29-1, with a weak D call TRBD1 (5 bases). With 4 bases removed from V and 4 bases from J, the gap between germline ends came to 13 bases. The CDR3 sequence is 14 residues long. Germline CDR1 is SQVTM and CDR2 is ANQGSEA. The CDR3 coding sequence is TGCAGCGTTGGTTCTAGGGGCAGCACCGGGGAGCTGTTTTTT. This encodes CSVGSRGSTGELFF.

This clone was counted a single time. The genes are TRBV28 and TRBJ1-2, with 8 bases fitting TRBD1. The germline V gene encodes CDR1 MDHEN and CDR2 SYDVKM. The junction had 9 bases not matched to a gene; V was cut back by 6 bases and J by 6 bases. This CDR3 comprises 14 residues. The chain's CDR3 is CASRDRVLGDGYTF. The CDR3 region has the DNA TGTGCCAGCAGGGACAGGGTCTTAGGGGATGGCTACACCTTC.

The V call is TRBV30, the J call TRBJ2-3; 8 positions agree with TRBD2. Germline CDR1 is GTSNPN and CDR2 is SVGIG (reference sequence). The CDR3 totals 12 residues. V dropped 4 bases and J dropped 7; count of bases not matched to a gene: 4. This chain's CDR3 is CAWKASGHTQYF. The DNA of the CDR3 is TGTGCCTGGAAGGCTAGCGGGCATACGCAGTATTTT.

This sequence joins TRBV6-6 and TRBJ2-1, with TRBD2 matching over 8 bases. Germline lookup yields CDR1 MNHNY and CDR2 SVGAGI (reference sequence). The CDR3 extends over 17 amino acids. After removal of 5 bases from V and 2 bases from J, the junction contained 11 bases not matched to a gene. The CDR3 reads CASSRSSGPAAYNEQFF. CDR3 in DNA: TGTGCCAGCAGTCGCTCTAGCGGGCCTGCCGCCTACAATGAGCAGTTCTTC.

The chain links TRBV6-5 to TRBJ2-7, with 8 bases aligning to TRBD1. V shed 8 bases, J shed 5 bases, and the junction held 11 bases outside the gene matches. The CDR3 has 14 amino acids. Germline V gene sequence: CDR1 MNHEY, CDR2 SVGAGI. CDR3 sequence (DNA): TGTGCCAGCCGAGGACAGGGAAAGGCCCACGAGCAGTACTTC. This sequence encodes CASRGQGKAHEQYF.

The chain has TRBV7-2 and TRBJ2-1; no clear D. This CDR3 is 14 amino acids long. Trimming took off 4 bases at V and 3 bases at J, with 10 bases between the two ends. Per germline, CDR1 SGHTA and CDR2 FQGNSA. The chain's CDR3 is CASSSRRSYNEQFF. In DNA form, the CDR3 reads TGTGCCAGCAGCTCGCGGCGGAGCTACAATGAGCAGTTCTTC.

The rearrangement joins TRBV30 to TRBJ2-2; TRBD1 agrees at 7 bases. Unmatched junction bases numbered 4, after V lost 3 bases and J lost 6 bases. This CDR3 spans 13 amino acids. Germline-derived CDR1 and CDR2 are GTSNPN and SVGIG (reference sequence). CDR3 in amino acids: CAWRGQSAGELFF. CDR3 DNA sequence: TGTGCCTGGAGGGGACAGTCAGCCGGGGAGCTGTTTTTT.

This clone came up once. The CDR3 bases are TGTGCCAGTAGTGCCCGACAGGGCAGTATGTATGGCTACACCTTC. It codes for CASSARQGSMYGYTF. This chain uses TRBV19 with TRBJ1-2; 7 bases map to TRBD1. V trimming: 5 bases; J trimming: 5 bases; junction bases outside the gene matches: 11. CDR3 length: 15 amino acids. Germline values: CDR1 LNHDA, CDR2 SQIVND (reference sequence).

This clone was seen a handful of times. The chain combines TRBV7-9 with TRBJ2-5, with 11 bases lining up with TRBD2. The CDR3 covers 16 residues. The germline V gene has CDR1 SEHNR and CDR2 FQNEAQ (reference sequence). V shed 2 bases and J 4 bases; nucleotides not matched to a gene: 6. In DNA, the CDR3 is TGTGCCAGCAGCTTACTTAGCGGGAGGGCCCGAGAGACCCAGTACTTC. This codes for CASSLLSGRARETQYF.

In its sample, this clone was seen a few times. This chain joins TRBV6-5 and TRBJ2-7; D call uncertain. The CDR3 runs 13 residues. CDR1 is MNHEY, CDR2 SVGAGI, per germline. With 5 bases removed from V and 0 bases from J, the gap between germline ends came to 8 bases. In DNA form, the CDR3 reads TGTGCCAGCAGTCCCGTGGCCTCCTACGAGCAGTACTTC. Its protein is CASSPVASYEQYF.

This clone appeared a single time. This chain uses TRBV5-1 with TRBJ1-3; no firm D call. Trimming pared 2 bases from V and 0 bases from J, leaving 9 bases between. Germline V gives CDR1 SGHRS, CDR2 YFSETQ. This CDR3 is built from 15 residues. CDR3 protein: CASSFYLISGNTIYF. The CDR3 nucleotides are TGCGCCAGCAGCTTCTACCTTATCTCTGGAAACACCATATATTTT. The entire variable domain, with the rest obtained from reference TRBV5-1 and TRBJ1-3, is as follows: KAGVTQTPRYLIKTRGQQVTLSCSPISGHRSVSWYQQTPGQGLQFLFEYFSETQRNKGNFPGRFSGRQFSNSRSEMNVSTLELGDSALYLCASSFYLISGNTIYFGEGSWLTVV.

This rearrangement joins TRBV27 to TRBJ2-1; TRBD1 matches 9 bases. Trimming at V came to 5 bases and at J to 9 bases, leaving 11 bases not matched to a gene. In germline, CDR1 is MNHEY, CDR2 SMNVEV (reference sequence). The CDR3 runs to 15 residues. CDR3 in DNA: TGTGCCAGCAGTCCACGGGACAGGGATTTTACTGAGCAGTTCTTC. Translation: CASSPRDRDFTEQFF.

V usage is TRBV5-1 and J usage is TRBJ2-1; possibly TRBD2 for D (6 bases). Trimming pared 5 bases from V and 12 bases from J, leaving 18 bases between. CDR3 length: 13 amino acids. Germline V lookup: CDR1 SGHRS, CDR2 YFSETQ. CDR3 amino acids: CASRAGGSTMQFF. The CDR3 bases are TGCGCCAGCAGAGCGGGCGGATCTACAATGCAGTTCTTC.

The V gene is TRBV7-9, the J gene TRBJ2-4, with D perhaps matching TRBD1 (7 bases). The CDR3 contains 13 residues. Trimming took off 5 bases at V and 7 bases at J, with 12 bases between the two ends. Germline V gene lookup returns CDR1 SEHNR and CDR2 FQNEAQ (reference sequence). Here the CDR3 reads CASSKTGRNIQYF. The CDR3 nucleotides are TGTGCCAGCAGCAAGACAGGGAGGAACATTCAGTACTTC.

V gene TRBV11-3 combines with J gene TRBJ2-3; D perhaps matches TRBD1 (6 bases). Germline-derived CDR1 and CDR2 are SGHNT and YENEEA. The length of the CDR3 is 15 residues. Deletions cut 4 bases from V and 6 bases from J, with 17 bases between. CDR3 coding DNA: TGTGCCAGCAGCTCTGACAGGCTTGTCTGGGATACGCAGTATTTT. Protein product: CASSSDRLVWDTQYF.

The V call is TRBV3-1 (or the pseudogene TRBV3-2), the J call TRBJ2-2, with 7 bases identical to TRBD1. The germline CDR1 and CDR2 sequences are LGHDT and YNNKEL (reference sequence). Trimming took 4 bases from V and 0 from J; bases not matched to a gene: 11. CDR3 length: 18 amino acids. CDR3 loop: CASSRTGSTIANTGELFF. Here the CDR3 DNA reads TGTGCCAGCAGCCGGACAGGCAGTACCATTGCGAACACCGGGGAGCTGTTTTTT.

The CDR3 coding sequence is TGCGCCAGCAGCTCGGACTACCTCAGCTCCTACAATGAGCAGTTCTTC. Translation gives CASSSDYLSSYNEQFF. The rearrangement links TRBV5-1 to TRBJ2-1; TRBD2 is a possible D gene (6 bases). This CDR3 comprises 16 residues. Per the germline V gene, CDR1 is SGHRS and CDR2 is YFSETQ. Trimming took off 3 bases at V and 0 bases at J, with 13 bases between the two ends.

This rearrangement joins TRBV27 to TRBJ2-1, with D perhaps matching TRBD2 (6 bases). This CDR3 contains 18 residues. The V and J ends lost 4 bases and 6 bases respectively, with 25 bases between them. Per the germline V gene, CDR1 is MNHEY and CDR2 is SMNVEV (reference sequence). CDR3 in DNA: TGTGCCAGCAGTTCAAGCCCTCGCGAGGGAGGAATACGCAATGAGCAGTTCTTC. Protein product: CASSSSPREGGIRNEQFF.

The gene calls are TRBV2 and TRBJ1-4; D ambiguous. CDR3 length: 17 amino acids. V was trimmed by 4 bases and J by 0 bases, leaving 15 bases between them. Germline values: CDR1 SNHLY, CDR2 FYNNEI. CDR3 DNA: TGTGCCAGCAGTGGCTATACCCGACAAGCAACTAATGAAAAACTGTTTTTT. Translating it yields CASSGYTRQATNEKLFF.

V is TRBV12-5 and J is TRBJ1-1, with 7 bases matching TRBD1. This CDR3 contains 13 residues. With 7 bases clipped from V and 0 bases from J, the junction kept 2 bases outside the gene matches. Germline CDR1 LGHNT, CDR2 FRNRAP. DNA of the CDR3: TGTGCTAGTGTTGGGACAGTGAACACTGAAGCTTTCTTT. Translated, it gives CASVGTVNTEAFF.

Remarks on this clone: Other DNA sequences within the sample encode an identical CDR3. V is TRBV19 and J is TRBJ2-7; the match to TRBD2 covers 11 bases. The germline V gene has CDR1 LNHDA and CDR2 SQIVND (reference sequence). J was trimmed by 3 bases and V by 4 bases; bases with no gene match: 2. The CDR3 spans 14 residues. The CDR3 sequence: CASSTSGRSYEQYF. CDR3 DNA sequence: TGTGCCAGTAGTACTAGCGGGAGGAGCTACGAGCAGTACTTC.

The CDR3 is CASSLRATGVQPQHF. CDR3 DNA sequence: TGTGCCAGCAGCCTCCGAGCGACCGGGGTTCAGCCCCAGCATTTT. The chain links TRBV3-1 (or the pseudogene TRBV3-2) to TRBJ1-5; D is ambiguous. Germline CDR1 and CDR2: LGHDT and YNNKEL (reference sequence). V gave up 4 bases and J gave up 6 bases, with 16 bases separating them. CDR3 length: 15 residues.